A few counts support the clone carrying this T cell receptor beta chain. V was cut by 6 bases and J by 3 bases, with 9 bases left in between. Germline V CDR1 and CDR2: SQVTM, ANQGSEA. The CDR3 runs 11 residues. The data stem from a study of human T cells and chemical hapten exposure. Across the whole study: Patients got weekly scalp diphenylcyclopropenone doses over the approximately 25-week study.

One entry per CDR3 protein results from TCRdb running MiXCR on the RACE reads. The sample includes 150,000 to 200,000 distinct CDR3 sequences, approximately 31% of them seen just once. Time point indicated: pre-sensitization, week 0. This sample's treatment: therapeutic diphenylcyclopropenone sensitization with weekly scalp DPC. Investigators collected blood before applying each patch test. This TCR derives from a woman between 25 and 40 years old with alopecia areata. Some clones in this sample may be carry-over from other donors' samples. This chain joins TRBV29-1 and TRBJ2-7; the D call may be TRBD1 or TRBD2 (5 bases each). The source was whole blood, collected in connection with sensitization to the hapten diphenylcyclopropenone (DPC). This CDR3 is CSVAGSYEQYF. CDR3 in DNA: TGCAGCGTCGCAGGGAGCTACGAGCAGTACTTC.